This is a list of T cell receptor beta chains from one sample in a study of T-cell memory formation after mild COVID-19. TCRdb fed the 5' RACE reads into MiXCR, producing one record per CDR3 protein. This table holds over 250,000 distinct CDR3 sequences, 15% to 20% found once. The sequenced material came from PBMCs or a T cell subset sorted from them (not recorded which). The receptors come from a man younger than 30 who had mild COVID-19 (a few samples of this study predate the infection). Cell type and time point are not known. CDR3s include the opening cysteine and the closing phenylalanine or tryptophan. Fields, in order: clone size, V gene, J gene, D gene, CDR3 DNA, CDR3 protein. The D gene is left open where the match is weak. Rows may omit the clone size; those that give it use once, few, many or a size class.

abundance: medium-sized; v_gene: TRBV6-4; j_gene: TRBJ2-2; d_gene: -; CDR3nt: TGTGCCAGCAGTGACAGGGACACCGGGGAGCTGTTTTTT; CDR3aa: CASSDRDTGELFF
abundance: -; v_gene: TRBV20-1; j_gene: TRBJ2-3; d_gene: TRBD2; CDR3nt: TGCAGTGCTCTAGCAGCGGGGAGGGGCACAGATACGCAGTATTTT; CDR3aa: CSALAAGRGTDTQYF
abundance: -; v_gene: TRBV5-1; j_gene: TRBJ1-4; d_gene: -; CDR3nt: TGCGCCAGCAGCTTGGAAGGGGTCGAAGAAAAACTGTTTTTT; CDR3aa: CASSLEGVEEKLFF
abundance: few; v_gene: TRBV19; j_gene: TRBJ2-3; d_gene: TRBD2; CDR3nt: TGTGCCAGTAGTAACGGGGGGGCAGATACGCAGTATTTT; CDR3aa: CASSNGGADTQYF
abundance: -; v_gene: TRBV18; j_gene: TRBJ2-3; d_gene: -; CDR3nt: TGTGCCAGCTCACCCGGGGCCCCAGATACGCAGTATTTT; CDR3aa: CASSPGAPDTQYF
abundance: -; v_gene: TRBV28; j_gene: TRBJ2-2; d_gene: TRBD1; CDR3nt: TGTGCCAGCAGCCGGGACAGTGTTTTCGGGGAGCTGTTTTTT; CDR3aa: CASSRDSVFGELFF
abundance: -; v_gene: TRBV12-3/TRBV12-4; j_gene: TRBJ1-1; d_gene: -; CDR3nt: TGTGCCAGCAGTAAAACAGAGAACACTGAAGCTTTCTTT; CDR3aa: CASSKTENTEAFF
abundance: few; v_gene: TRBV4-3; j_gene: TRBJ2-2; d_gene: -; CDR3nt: TGCGCCAGCAGCCAAGAACCGCAGCGAGGGCCCACCGGGGAGCTGTTTTTT; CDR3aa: CASSQEPQRGPTGELFF
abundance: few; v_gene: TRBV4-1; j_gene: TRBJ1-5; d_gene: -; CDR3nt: TGCGCCAGCAGCCAAGGTCGGCATGTCAATCAGCCCCAGCATTTT; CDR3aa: CASSQGRHVNQPQHF
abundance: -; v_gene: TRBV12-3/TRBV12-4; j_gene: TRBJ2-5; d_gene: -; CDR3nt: TGTGCCAGCAGTGCCCCCATGGGGGCCCAGTACTTC; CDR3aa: CASSAPMGAQYF
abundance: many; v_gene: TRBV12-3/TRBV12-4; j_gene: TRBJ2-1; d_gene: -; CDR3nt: TGTGCCAGCAGTTTTGTGAATGAGCAGTTCTTC; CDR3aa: CASSFVNEQFF
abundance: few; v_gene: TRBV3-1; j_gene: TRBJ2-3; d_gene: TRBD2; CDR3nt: TGTGCCAGCAGCCGAAGTGGTGCGGGGGGGGCCCGCTCGGGACATACGCAGTATTTT; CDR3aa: CASSRSGAGGARSGHTQYF
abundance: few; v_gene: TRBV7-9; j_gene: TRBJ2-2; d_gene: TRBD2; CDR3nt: TGTGCCAGCAGACCCCTAGCGGGGGGGCCGGACGGGGAGCTGTTTTTT; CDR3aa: CASRPLAGGPDGELFF
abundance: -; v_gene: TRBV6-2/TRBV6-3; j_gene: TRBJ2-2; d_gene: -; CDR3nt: TGTGCCAGCAGTTACTGGGGGTTTCCCGGGGAGCTGTTTTTT; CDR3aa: CASSYWGFPGELFF
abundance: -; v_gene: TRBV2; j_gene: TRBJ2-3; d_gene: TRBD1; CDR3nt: TGTGCCAGCAGCCCCGGACAGGCAGAACCCCCAGATACGCAGTATTTT; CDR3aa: CASSPGQAEPPDTQYF
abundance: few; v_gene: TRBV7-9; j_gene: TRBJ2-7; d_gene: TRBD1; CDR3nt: TGTGCCAGCAGCTTATCAGGGGGATACGAGCAGTACTTC; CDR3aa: CASSLSGGYEQYF
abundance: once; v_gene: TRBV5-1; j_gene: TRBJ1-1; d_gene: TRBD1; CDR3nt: TGCGCCAGCAGCTTGGCGGGGACAGGGGGCACTGAAGCTTTCTTT; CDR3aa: CASSLAGTGGTEAFF
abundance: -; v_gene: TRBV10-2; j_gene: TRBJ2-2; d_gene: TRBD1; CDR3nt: TGCGCCAGCAGGAGGGGACAGGGCAACACCGGGGAGCTGTTTTTT; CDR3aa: CASRRGQGNTGELFF
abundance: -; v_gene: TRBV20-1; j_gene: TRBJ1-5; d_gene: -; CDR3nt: TGCAGTGCTAGAGATGGAGGGGGGGCCTTCAATCAGCCCCAGCATTTT; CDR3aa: CSARDGGGAFNQPQHF
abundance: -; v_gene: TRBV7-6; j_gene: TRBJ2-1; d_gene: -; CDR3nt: TGTGCCAGCAGCCAGGGACTGGGGGGAAACAATGAGCAGTTCTTC; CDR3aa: CASSQGLGGNNEQFF
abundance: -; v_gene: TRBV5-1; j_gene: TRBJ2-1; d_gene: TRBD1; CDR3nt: TGCGCCAGCAGCCTATGGCCCGGGACAGGGAATGAGCAGTTCTTC; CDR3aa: CASSLWPGTGNEQFF
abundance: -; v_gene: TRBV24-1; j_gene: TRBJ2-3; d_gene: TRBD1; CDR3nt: TGTGCCACCAGTGACGCGGGACAGGGGGCGGCAGATACGCAGTATTTT; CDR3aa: CATSDAGQGAADTQYF
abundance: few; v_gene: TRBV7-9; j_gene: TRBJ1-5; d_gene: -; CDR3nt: TGTGCCAGCAGCCACTCGACAGGCGCTAATCAGCCCCAGCATTTT; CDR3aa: CASSHSTGANQPQHF
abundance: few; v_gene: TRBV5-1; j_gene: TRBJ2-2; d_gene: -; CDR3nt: TGCGCCAGCAGCGAGACTACTCCCCCCGGGGAGCTGTTTTTT; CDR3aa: CASSETTPPGELFF
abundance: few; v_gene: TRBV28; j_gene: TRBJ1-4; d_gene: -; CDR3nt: TGTGCCACCGCCGGAGGAGGGGCAGGGGAAAAACTGTTTTTT; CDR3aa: CATAGGGAGEKLFF
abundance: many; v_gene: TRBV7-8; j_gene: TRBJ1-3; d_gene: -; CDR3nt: TGTGCCAGCAGCTTAGTGGACCGGTCGAGGAACACCATATATTTT; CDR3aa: CASSLVDRSRNTIYF
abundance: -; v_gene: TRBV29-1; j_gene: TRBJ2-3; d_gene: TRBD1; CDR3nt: TGCAGCGTCGCGAAAATGACGACAGGGACAGATACGCAGTATTTT; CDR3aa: CSVAKMTTGTDTQYF
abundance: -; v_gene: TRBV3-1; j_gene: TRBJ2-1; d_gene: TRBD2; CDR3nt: TGTGCCAGCAGCCGGACTAGCGGGGGGGATGAGCAGTTCTTC; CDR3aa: CASSRTSGGDEQFF
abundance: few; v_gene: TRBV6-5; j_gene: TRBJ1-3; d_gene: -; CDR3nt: TGTGCCAGCAGCACGACGTTCAGCTCTGGAAACACCATATATTTT; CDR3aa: CASSTTFSSGNTIYF
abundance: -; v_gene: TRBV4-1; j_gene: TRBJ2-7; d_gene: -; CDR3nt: TGCGCCAGCAGCCAAGATCAGGGGACCGAGCAGTACTTC; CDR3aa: CASSQDQGTEQYF
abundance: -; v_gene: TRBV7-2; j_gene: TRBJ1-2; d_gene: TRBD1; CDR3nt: TGTGCCAGCAGCCCACGGACAGGGGGCATGGGGTATGGCTACACCTTC; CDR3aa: CASSPRTGGMGYGYTF
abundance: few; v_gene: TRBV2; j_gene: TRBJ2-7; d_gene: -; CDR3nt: TGTGCCAGCAGTGAACAGGGGACTCACTACGAGCAGTACTTC; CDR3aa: CASSEQGTHYEQYF
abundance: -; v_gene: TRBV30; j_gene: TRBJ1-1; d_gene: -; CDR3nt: TGTGCCTGGAGTGTAGGTTTACAGGGGAACACTGAAGCTTTCTTT; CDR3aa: CAWSVGLQGNTEAFF
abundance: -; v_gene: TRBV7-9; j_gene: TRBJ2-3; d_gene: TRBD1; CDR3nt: TGTGCCAGCAGCTTGGGACAGGCGACAACAGATACGCAGTATTTT; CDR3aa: CASSLGQATTDTQYF
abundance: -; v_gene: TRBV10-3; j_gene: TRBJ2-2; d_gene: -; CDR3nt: TGTGCCATCAGTGCTACCGGGGAGCTGTTTTTT; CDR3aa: CAISATGELFF
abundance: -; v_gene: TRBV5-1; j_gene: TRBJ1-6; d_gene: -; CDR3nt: TGCGCCAGCAGCTTGGACCCAGGGGTCGGGTCACCCCTCCACTTT; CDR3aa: CASSLDPGVGSPLHF
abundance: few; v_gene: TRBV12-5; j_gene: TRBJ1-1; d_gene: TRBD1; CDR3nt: TGTGCTAGTGGAGAGGCAGGGGGTGTCGACACTGAAGCTTTCTTT; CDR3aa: CASGEAGGVDTEAFF
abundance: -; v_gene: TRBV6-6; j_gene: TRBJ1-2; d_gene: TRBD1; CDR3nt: TGTGCCAGCAGTTACCCCGGGACAGCAGTTGGCTACACCTTC; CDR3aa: CASSYPGTAVGYTF
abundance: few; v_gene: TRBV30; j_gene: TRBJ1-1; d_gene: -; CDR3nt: TGTGCCTGGAGTCTGCAGGTTGAAGCTTTCTTT; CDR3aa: CAWSLQVEAFF
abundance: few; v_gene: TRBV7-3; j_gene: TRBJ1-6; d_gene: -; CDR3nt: TGTGCCAGCAGCTTATCAGGCACCAATTCACCCCTCCACTTT; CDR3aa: CASSLSGTNSPLHF
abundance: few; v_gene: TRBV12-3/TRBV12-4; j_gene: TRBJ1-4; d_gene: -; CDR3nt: TGTGCCAGCAGTTTAGCGGGGATGAGAGAAAAACTGTTTTTT; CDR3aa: CASSLAGMREKLFF
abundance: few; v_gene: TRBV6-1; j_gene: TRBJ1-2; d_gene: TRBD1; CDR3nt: TGTGCCAGCAGACGGACAGGCTCCTATGGCTACACCTTC; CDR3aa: CASRRTGSYGYTF
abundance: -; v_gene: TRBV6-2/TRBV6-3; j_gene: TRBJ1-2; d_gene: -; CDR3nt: TGTGCCAGCAGTTTTGTCAGCAACTATGGCTACACCTTC; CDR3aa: CASSFVSNYGYTF
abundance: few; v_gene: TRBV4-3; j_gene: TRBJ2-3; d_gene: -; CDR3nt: TGCGCCAGCAGCCAAGATGGGGTCGGGGGTTCAGATACGCAGTATTTT; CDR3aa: CASSQDGVGGSDTQYF
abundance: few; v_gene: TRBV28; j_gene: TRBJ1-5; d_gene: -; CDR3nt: TGTGCCAGCACTACTCCCGCCGGTTACTTTAGCAATCAGCCCCAGCATTTT; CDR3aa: CASTTPAGYFSNQPQHF
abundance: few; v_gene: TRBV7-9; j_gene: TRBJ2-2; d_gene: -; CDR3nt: TGTGCCAGCAGCGCGGGTGTTTACACCGGGGAGCTGTTTTTT; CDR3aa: CASSAGVYTGELFF
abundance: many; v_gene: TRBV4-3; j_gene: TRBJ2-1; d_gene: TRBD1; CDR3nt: TGCGCCAGCAGCCTCATTACAGGGGGGAATGAGCAGTTCTTC; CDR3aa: CASSLITGGNEQFF
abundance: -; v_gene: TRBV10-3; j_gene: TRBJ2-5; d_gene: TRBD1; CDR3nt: TGTGCCATCAGTGCCGGGGACAGGGGGTGGCAGACCCAGTACTTC; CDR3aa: CAISAGDRGWQTQYF
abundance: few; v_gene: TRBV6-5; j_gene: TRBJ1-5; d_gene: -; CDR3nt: TGTGCCAGCAGTTACTCCGGGTTCCAGCCCCAGCATTTT; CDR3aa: CASSYSGFQPQHF
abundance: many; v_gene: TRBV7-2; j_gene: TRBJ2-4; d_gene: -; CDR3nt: TGTGCCAGCAGTGCTCAAACAGGCTTCAAAAACATTCAGTACTTC; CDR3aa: CASSAQTGFKNIQYF
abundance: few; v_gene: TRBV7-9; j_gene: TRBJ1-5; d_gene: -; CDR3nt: TGTGCCAGCAGCTTAAGGGAGAATCAGCCCCAGCATTTT; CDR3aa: CASSLRENQPQHF
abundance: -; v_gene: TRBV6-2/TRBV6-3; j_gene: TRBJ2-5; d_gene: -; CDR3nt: TGTGCCAGCAGTTCGGCTGCGGAGACCCAGTACTTC; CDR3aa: CASSSAAETQYF
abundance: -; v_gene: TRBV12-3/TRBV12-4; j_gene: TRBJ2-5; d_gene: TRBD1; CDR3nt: TGTGCCAGCAGTCCCCTCGGGACAGGGGGGGAGACCCAGTACTTC; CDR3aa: CASSPLGTGGETQYF
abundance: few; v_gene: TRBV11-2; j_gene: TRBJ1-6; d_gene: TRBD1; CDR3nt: TGTGCCAGCAGCCCGCGACAGGGGTCACCCCTCCACTTT; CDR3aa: CASSPRQGSPLHF